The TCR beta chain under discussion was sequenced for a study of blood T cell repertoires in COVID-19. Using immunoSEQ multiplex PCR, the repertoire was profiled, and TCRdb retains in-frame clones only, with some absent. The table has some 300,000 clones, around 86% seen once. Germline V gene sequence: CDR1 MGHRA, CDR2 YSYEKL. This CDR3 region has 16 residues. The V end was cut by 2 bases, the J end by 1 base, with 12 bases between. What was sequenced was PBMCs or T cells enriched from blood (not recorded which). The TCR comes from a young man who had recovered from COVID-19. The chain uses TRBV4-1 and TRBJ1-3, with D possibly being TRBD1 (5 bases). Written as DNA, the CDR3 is TGCGCCAGCAGCCAATTGCACCCAGGGTCTGGAAACACCATATATTTT. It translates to CASSQLHPGSGNTIYF.